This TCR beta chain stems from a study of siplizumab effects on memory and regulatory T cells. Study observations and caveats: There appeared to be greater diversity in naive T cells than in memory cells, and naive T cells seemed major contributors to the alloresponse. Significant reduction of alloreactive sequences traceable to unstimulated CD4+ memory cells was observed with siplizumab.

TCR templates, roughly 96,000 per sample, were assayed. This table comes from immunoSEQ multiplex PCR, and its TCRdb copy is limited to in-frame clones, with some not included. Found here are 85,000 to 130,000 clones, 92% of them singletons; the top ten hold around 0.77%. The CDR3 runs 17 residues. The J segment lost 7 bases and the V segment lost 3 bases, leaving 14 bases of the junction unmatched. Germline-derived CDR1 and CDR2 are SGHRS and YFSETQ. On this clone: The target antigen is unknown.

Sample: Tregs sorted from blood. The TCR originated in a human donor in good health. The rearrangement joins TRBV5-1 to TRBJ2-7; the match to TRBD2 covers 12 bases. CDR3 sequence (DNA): TGCGCCAGCAGCTCTCTCGGACTAGCGGGAAAAGTAGAGGAGCAGTACTTC. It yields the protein CASSSLGLAGKVEEQYF.